This T cell receptor (beta chain) derives from a study of T cell responses to AZD1222 COVID-19 vaccine. Findings of the study overall: Baseline antibody screening turned up just six or seven seropositive AZD1222 recipients. Increased Spike-specific TCR breadth and depth were observed after two AZD1222 doses. Nearly half of spike-specific TCRs reportedly target unmutated variant regions. There were mostly white British donors and more females than males, and clonal diversity was possibly underestimated.

Profiled with immunoSEQ multiplex PCR; TCRdb holds only in-frame clones, not every one. The data contain roughly 200,000 clones, 88% of them seen just once; the ten biggest clones take up 7.5% to 9.5%. This clone is a singleton in its sample. Its antigen is as yet unknown. The germline V gene encodes CDR1 SEHNR and CDR2 FQNEAQ (reference sequence). V lost 10 bases and J lost 6, with 18 bases in between. This CDR3 comprises 14 residues. The TCR comes from an adult in good health. The chain couples TRBV7-9 to TRBJ1-4, with a tentative D call TRBD1 (5 bases). The material sequenced was peripheral blood, taken on day 0 of AZD1222 vaccination. CDR3 DNA sequence: TGTGCCACCATACCTGGGGGAGGGCATGAAAAACTGTTTTTT. Encoded protein: CATIPGGGHEKLFF.